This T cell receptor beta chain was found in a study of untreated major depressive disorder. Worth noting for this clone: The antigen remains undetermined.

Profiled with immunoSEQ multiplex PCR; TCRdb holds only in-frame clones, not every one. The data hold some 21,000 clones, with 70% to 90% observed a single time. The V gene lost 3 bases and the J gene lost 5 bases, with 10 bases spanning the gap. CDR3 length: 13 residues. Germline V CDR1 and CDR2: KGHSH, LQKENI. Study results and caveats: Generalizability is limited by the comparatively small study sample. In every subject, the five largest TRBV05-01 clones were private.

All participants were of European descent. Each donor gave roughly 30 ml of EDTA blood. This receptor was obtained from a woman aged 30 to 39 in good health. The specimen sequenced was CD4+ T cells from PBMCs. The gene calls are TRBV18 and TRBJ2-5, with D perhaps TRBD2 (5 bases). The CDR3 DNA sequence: TGTGCCAGCTCACCGGGGAGCCGGGAGACCCAGTACTTC. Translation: CASSPGSRETQYF.